This T cell receptor beta chain appears in the sequencing data of a study of blood T cell repertoires in COVID-19. The overall study: The United States, Italy and Spain were the sources of the acute and convalescent COVID-19 samples. PBMCs, B-cell-depleted T cells, or T cells provided the cDNA or gDNA that made up the material.

Germline CDR1 reads SGHNT; CDR2 reads YENEEA. The ends lost 5 bases at V and 13 bases at J; junction bases unmatched: 13. The CDR3 has 15 residues. In the authors' methods: Amplification of reference gene primers was used by the study to estimate nucleated cell counts. Using immunoSEQ multiplex PCR, the repertoire was profiled, and TCRdb retains in-frame clones only, with some absent. D and trimming were read from the DNA, whereas the V and J calls and clone size are those reported in that table. This sample yields about 50,000 clones, of which approximately 90% are seen a single time; about 6% belongs to the top ten. This clone was counted once.

The sample taken for sequencing was peripheral blood. This chain uses TRBV11-3 with TRBJ2-1; 11 bases match TRBD1. This TCR was recovered from a man aged 35 to 55 with acute or convalescent COVID-19. The CDR3, as DNA: TGTGCCAGCAGCGTTAGAGGGACAGGGGGATTGGATCAGTTCTTC. Residues: CASSVRGTGGLDQFF.